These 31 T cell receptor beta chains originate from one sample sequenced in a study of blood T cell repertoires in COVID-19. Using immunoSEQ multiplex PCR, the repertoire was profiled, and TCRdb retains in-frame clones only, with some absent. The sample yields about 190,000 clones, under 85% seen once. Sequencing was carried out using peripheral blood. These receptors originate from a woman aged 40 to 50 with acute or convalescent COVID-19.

The CDR3 DNA is TGTGCCAGCAGCTTGCCCTCGCAAGAGACCCAGTACTTC. This encodes CASSLPSQETQYF. This rearrangement joins TRBV5-4 to TRBJ2-5; D remains ambiguous. Germline assignment: CDR1 SGHNT and CDR2 YYREEE (reference sequence). V dropped 1 base and J dropped 2 bases, with 6 bases sitting between them. The CDR3 is 13 residues long.

As DNA, the CDR3 is TGCGCCAGCAGTACCCAGGTGGTGGGAGCGAGTTACAATGAGCAGTTCTTC. This gives the protein CASSTQVVGASYNEQFF. The chain has TRBV10-1 and TRBJ2-1; D perhaps matches TRBD2 (5 bases). The V end lost 5 bases, the J end lost 4 bases, and 21 bases lay between the germline ends. CDR3 size: 17 residues. The germline CDR1 and CDR2 sequences are WNHNN and SYGVQD (reference sequence).

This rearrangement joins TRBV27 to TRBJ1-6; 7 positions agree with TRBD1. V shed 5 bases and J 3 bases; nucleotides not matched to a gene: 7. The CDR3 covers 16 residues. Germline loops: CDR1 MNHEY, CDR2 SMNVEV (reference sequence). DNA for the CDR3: TGTGCCAGCAGTCCGGTGACAGGGAACTATAATTCACCCCTCCACTTT. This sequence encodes CASSPVTGNYNSPLHF.

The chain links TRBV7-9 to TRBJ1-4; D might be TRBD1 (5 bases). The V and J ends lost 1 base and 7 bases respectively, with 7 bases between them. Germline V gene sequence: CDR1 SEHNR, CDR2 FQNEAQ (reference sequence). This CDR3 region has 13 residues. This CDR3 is CASSLDQGEKLFF. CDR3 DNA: TGTGCCAGCAGCTTAGATCAGGGTGAAAAACTGTTTTTT. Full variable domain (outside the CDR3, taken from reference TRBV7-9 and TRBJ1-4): DTGVSQNPRHKITKRGQNVTFRCDPISEHNRLYWYRQTLGQGPEFLTYFQNEAQLEKSRLLSDRFSAERPKGSFSTLEIQRTEQGDSAMYLCASSLDQGEKLFFGSGTQLSVL.

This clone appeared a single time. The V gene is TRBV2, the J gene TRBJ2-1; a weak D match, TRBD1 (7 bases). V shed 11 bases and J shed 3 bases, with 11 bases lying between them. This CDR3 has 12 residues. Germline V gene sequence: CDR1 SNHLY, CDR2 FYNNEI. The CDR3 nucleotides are TGTGCCGGAGGGACAGACTACAATGAGCAGTTCTTC. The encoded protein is CAGGTDYNEQFF.

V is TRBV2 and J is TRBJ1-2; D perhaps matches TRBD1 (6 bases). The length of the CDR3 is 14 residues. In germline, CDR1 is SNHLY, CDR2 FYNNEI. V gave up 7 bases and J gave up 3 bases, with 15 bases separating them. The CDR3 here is CASTDDGTYYGYTF. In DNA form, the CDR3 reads TGTGCCAGCACCGATGACGGGACATACTATGGCTACACCTTC.

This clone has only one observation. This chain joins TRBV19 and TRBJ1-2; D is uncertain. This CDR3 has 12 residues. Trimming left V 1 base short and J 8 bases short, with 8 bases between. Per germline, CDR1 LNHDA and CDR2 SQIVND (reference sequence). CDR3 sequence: CASSIARVGYTF. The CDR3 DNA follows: TGTGCCAGTAGTATAGCGAGGGTCGGCTACACCTTC. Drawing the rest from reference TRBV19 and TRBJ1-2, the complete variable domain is DGGITQSPKYLFRKEGQNVTLSCEQNLNHDAMYWYRQDPGQGLRLIYYSQIVNDFQKGDIAEGYSVSREKKESFPLTVTSAQKNPTAFYLCASSIARVGYTFGSGTRLTVV.

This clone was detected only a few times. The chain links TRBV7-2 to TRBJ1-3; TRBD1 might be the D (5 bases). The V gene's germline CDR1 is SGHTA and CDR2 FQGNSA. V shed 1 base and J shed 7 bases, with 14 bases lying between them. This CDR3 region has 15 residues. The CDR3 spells CASSLDGAGFNTIYF. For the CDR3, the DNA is TGTGCCAGCAGCTTAGATGGGGCAGGGTTTAACACCATATATTTT.

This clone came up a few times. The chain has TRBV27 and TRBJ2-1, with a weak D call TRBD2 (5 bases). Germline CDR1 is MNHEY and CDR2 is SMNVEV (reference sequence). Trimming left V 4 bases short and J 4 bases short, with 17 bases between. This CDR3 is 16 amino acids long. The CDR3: CASSWLQRQAYNEQFF. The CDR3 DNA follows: TGTGCCAGCAGTTGGCTCCAGCGGCAGGCATACAATGAGCAGTTCTTC.

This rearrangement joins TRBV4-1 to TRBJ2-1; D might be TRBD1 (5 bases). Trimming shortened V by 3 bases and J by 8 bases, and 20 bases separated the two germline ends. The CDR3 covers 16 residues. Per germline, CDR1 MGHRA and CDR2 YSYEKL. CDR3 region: CASSQGRAKRSDEQFF. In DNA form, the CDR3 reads TGCGCCAGCAGCCAGGGCAGGGCCAAACGGTCCGATGAGCAGTTCTTC.

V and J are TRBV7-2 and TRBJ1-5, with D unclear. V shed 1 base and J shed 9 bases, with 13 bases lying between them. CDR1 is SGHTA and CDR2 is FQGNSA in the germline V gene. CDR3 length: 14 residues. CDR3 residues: CASSLDNSQRPQHF. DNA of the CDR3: TGTGCCAGCAGCTTAGACAACTCCCAGCGGCCCCAGCATTTT. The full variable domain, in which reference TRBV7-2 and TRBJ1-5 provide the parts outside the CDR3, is GAGVSQSPSNKVTEKGKDVELRCDPISGHTALYWYRQSLGQGLEFLIYFQGNSAPDKSGLPSDRFSAERTGGSVSTLTIQRTQQEDSAVYLCASSLDNSQRPQHFGDGTRLSIL.

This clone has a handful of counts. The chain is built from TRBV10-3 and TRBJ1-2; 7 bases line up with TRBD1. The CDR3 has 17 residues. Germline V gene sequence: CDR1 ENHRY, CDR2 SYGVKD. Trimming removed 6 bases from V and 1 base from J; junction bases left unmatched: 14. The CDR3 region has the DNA TGTGCCATCAGCCCCGGGGGGGGGACAGCTTATAACTATGGCTACACCTTC. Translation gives CAISPGGGTAYNYGYTF.

The CDR3 coding sequence is TGTGCCAGCACCCAGGGGGCCTGGGGAAACTATGGCTACACCTTC. Protein product: CASTQGAWGNYGYTF. The chain carries TRBV28 and TRBJ1-2; 8 bases are shared with TRBD1. Germline CDR1 MDHEN, CDR2 SYDVKM. CDR3 length equals 15 residues. Trimming removed 7 bases from V and 2 bases from J; junction bases left unmatched: 9.

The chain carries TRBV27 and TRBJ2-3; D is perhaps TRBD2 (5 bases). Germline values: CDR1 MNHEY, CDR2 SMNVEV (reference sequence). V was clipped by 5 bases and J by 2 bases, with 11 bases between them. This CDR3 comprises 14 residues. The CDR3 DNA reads TGTGCCAGCAGTCACCGGGAATACACAGATACGCAGTATTTT. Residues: CASSHREYTDTQYF.

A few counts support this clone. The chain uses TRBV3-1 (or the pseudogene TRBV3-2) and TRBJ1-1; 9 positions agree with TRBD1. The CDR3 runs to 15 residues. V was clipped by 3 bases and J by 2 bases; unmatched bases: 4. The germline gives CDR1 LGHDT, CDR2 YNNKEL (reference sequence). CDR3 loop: CASSHTGGGNTEAFF. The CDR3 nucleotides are TGTGCCAGCAGCCACACAGGGGGCGGTAACACTGAAGCTTTCTTT.

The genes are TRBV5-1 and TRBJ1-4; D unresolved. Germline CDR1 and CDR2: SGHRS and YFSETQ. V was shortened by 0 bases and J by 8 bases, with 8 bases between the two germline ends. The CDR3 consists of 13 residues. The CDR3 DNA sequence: TGCGCCAGCAGCTTGGGGGAGTACGAAAAACTGTTTTTT. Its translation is CASSLGEYEKLFF.

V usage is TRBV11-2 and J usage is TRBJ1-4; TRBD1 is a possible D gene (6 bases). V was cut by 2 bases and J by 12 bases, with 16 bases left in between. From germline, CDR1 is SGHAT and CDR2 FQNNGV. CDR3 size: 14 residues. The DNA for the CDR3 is TGTGCCAGCAGCTTATCACTCGAGGCAGGGGAACTGTTTTTT. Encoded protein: CASSLSLEAGELFF.

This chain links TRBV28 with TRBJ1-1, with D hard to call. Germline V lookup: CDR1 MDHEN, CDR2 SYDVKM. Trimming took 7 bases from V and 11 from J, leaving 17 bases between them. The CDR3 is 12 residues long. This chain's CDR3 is CASTQTPFAAFF. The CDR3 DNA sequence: TGTGCCAGCACTCAGACACCGTTCGCGGCTTTCTTT.

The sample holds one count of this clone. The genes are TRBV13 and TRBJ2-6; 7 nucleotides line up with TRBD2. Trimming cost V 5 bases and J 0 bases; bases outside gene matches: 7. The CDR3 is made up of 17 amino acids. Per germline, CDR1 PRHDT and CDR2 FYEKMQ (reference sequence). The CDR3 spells CASSQTTGGSGANVLTF. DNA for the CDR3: TGTGCCAGCAGCCAGACCACGGGGGGCTCTGGGGCCAACGTCCTGACTTTC.

The DNA for the CDR3 is TGTGCCAGCAGCCGGCTCGGGGGCTACACCTTC. It encodes CASSRLGGYTF. The chain joins TRBV28 to TRBJ1-2; D is ambiguous. The CDR3 sequence is 11 residues long. V shed 6 bases and J shed 8 bases, with 10 bases lying between them. Germline lookup yields CDR1 MDHEN and CDR2 SYDVKM.

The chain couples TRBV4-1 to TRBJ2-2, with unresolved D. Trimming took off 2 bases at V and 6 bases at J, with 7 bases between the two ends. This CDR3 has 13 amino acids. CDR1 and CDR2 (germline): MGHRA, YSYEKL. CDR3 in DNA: TGCGCCAGCAGCCAAATCGGGTCCGGGGAGCTGTTTTTT. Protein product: CASSQIGSGELFF.

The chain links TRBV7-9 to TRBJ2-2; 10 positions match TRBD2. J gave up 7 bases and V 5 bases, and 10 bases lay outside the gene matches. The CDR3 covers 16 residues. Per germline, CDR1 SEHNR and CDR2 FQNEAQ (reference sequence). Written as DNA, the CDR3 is TGTGCCAGCAGCGTCCCACTAGCGGGGTTGGTCGGGGAGCTGTTTTTT. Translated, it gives CASSVPLAGLVGELFF.

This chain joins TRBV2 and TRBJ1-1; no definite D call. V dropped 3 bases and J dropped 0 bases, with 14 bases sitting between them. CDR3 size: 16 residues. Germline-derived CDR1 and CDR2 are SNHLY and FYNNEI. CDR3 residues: CASSEIGPGMNTEAFF. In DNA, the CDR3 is TGTGCCAGCAGTGAGATAGGCCCGGGGATGAACACTGAAGCTTTCTTT.

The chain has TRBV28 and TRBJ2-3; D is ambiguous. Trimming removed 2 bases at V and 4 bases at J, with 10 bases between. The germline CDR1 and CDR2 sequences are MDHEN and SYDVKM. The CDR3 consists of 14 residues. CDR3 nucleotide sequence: TGTGCCAGCAGTTTAGGCGACTTGCCAGATACGCAGTATTTT. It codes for CASSLGDLPDTQYF.

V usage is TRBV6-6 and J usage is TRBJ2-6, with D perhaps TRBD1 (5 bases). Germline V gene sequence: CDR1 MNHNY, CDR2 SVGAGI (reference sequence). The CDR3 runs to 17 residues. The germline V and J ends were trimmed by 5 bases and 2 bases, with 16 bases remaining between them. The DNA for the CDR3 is TGTGCCAGCAGTCACCTGACAGCACCCGCTGGGGCCAACGTCCTGACTTTC. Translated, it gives CASSHLTAPAGANVLTF.

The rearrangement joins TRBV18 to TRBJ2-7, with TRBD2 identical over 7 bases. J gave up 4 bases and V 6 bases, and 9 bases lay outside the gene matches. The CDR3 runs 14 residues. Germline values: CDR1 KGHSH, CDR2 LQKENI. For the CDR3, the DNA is TGTGCCAGCTCCTACCAGCGGGAAAAGTACGAGCAGTACTTC. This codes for CASSYQREKYEQYF.

CDR3 DNA sequence: TGTGCCAGCACCAAGGACAGTTGGTCCTACGAGCAGTACTTC. This encodes CASTKDSWSYEQYF. The chain recombines TRBV6-5 with TRBJ2-7; weak D call: TRBD1 (6 bases). The CDR3 covers 14 residues. The germline V gene has CDR1 MNHEY and CDR2 SVGAGI. Trimming pared 7 bases from V and 1 base from J, leaving 14 bases between.

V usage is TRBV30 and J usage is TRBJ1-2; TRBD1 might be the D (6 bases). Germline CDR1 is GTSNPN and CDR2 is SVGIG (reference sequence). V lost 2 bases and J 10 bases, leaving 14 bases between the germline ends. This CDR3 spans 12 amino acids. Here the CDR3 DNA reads TGTGCCTGGAGTATATCGACAGGATTCTACACCTTC. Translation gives CAWSISTGFYTF. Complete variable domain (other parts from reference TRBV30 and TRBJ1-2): SQTIHQWPATLVQPVGSPLSLECTVEGTSNPNLYWYRQAAGRGLQLLFYSVGIGQISSEVPQNLSASRPQDRQFILSSKKLLLSDSGFYLCAWSISTGFYTFGSGTRLTVV.

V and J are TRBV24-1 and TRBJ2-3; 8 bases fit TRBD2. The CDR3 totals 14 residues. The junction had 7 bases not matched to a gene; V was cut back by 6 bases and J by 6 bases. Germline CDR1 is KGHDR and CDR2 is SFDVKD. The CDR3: CATSPQREPDTQYF. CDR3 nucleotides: TGTGCCACCAGTCCACAGCGGGAGCCCGATACGCAGTATTTT.

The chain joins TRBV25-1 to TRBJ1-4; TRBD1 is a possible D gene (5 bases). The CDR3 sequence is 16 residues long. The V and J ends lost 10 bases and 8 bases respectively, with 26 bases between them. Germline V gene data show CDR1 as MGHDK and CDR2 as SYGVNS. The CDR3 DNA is TGTGCCACTACCAGGGTAAACCCTCCAGTCCTCGAAAAACTGTTTTTT. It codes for CATTRVNPPVLEKLFF.

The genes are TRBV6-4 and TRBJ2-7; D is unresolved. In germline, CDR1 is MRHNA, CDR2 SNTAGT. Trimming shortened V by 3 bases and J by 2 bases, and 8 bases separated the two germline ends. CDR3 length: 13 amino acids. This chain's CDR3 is CASSETPAYEQYF. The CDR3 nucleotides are TGTGCCAGCAGTGAAACACCCGCCTACGAGCAGTACTTC.